Included here is one T cell receptor (beta chain) sequence, with context. The record originates from a study of blood T cell repertoires in COVID-19. In the original workflow: Amplification of reference gene primers was used by the study to estimate nucleated cell counts. Profiled with immunoSEQ multiplex PCR; TCRdb holds only in-frame clones, not every one. The DNA gave D and trimming, while V, J and clone size come from that table. The profile shows roughly 350,000 clones, under 95% of them singletons. V was trimmed by 0 bases and J by 8 bases, leaving 10 bases between them. Germline CDR1 reads MNHNY; CDR2 reads SVGAGI (reference sequence). The CDR3 covers 14 residues.

Sequencing used peripheral blood. This rearrangement joins TRBV6-6 to TRBJ1-4, with unresolved D. This TCR derives from a woman aged 18 to 35 who had recovered from COVID-19. This CDR3 is CASSYSGSGEKLFF. The CDR3 DNA reads TGTGCCAGCAGTTACTCCGGGTCGGGGGAAAAACTGTTTTTT.